The 23 T cell receptor beta chains given below trace back to one sample, sequenced in a study of blood T cell repertoires in COVID-19 (dated by TCRdb to the early 2020s). Library construction relied on the immunoSEQ multiplex PCR assay. TCRdb stores this immuneACCESS table with in-frame sequences only. Part of the clones is absent; in the studies checked, under half of the shortfall reflects unresolved V genes, and no reason is known for the rest. The sample table contains 200,000 to 250,000 clones; only one count was recorded for around 86% of them. Jointly, the top ten make up around 3% of the sample. Material for sequencing was peripheral blood. These receptors all stem from a man aged 55-75 years with acute or convalescent COVID-19.

This chain uses TRBV5-1 with TRBJ2-7; 10 bases are shared with TRBD2. CDR1 is SGHRS, CDR2 YFSETQ, per germline. The V segment lost 0 bases and the J segment 0 bases; nucleotides outside the gene matches: 6. The CDR3 runs 17 residues. CDR3: CASSLGLAGVGSYEQYF. Here the CDR3 DNA reads TGCGCCAGCAGCTTGGGCCTAGCGGGGGTGGGCTCCTACGAGCAGTACTTC.

As to this clone: At the DNA level, this CDR3 is encoded by other sequences in the same sample as well. J is TRBJ2-3 and V is TRBV7-9; 7 bases align to TRBD2. With 5 bases clipped from V and 1 base from J, the junction kept 0 bases outside the gene matches. Germline CDR1 SEHNR, CDR2 FQNEAQ (reference sequence). This CDR3 is built from 13 residues. CDR3 loop: CASSRGGTDTQYF. DNA of the CDR3: TGTGCCAGCAGCCGGGGGGGCACAGATACGCAGTATTTT.

This clone was seen more than once but under ten times. J is TRBJ2-1 and V is TRBV28, with D tentatively TRBD1 (6 bases). The CDR3 is 14 amino acids. The V and J ends lost 6 bases and 3 bases respectively, with 12 bases between them. In germline, CDR1 is MDHEN, CDR2 SYDVKM. This CDR3 is CASSQGGSYNEQFF. Here the CDR3 DNA reads TGTGCCAGCAGCCAAGGGGGAAGCTACAATGAGCAGTTCTTC.

The chain links TRBV3-1 (or the pseudogene TRBV3-2) to TRBJ1-6; 7 positions match TRBD1. The trim removed 1 base at V and 7 bases at J, leaving 7 bases unmatched. Germline V lookup: CDR1 LGHDT, CDR2 YNNKEL (reference sequence). The CDR3 covers 16 residues. CDR3 nucleotides: TGTGCCAGCAGCCAAGGGCCGAACAGGGGAAATTCACCCCTCCACTTT. This sequence encodes CASSQGPNRGNSPLHF.

The chain is built from TRBV5-4 and TRBJ1-1, with D perhaps TRBD1 (5 bases). Trimming removed 1 base from V and 1 base from J, with 11 bases in between. The CDR3 spans 15 residues. The V gene's germline CDR1 is SGHNT and CDR2 YYREEE (reference sequence). The CDR3 is CASSLQGSQNTEAFF. The CDR3 region has the DNA TGTGCCAGCAGCTTGCAGGGCAGCCAGAACACTGAAGCTTTCTTT. The full variable domain, its missing parts supplied by reference TRBV5-4 and TRBJ1-1, is ETGVTQSPTHLIKTRGQQVTLRCSSQSGHNTVSWYQQALGQGPQFIFQYYREEENGRGNFPPRFSGLQFPNYSSELNVNALELDDSALYLCASSLQGSQNTEAFFGQGTRLTVV.

The rearrangement uses TRBV18 and TRBJ2-2; D is possibly TRBD2 (6 bases). V was cut by 2 bases and J by 0 bases, with 10 bases left in between. Germline loops: CDR1 KGHSH, CDR2 LQKENI. This CDR3 has 16 residues. For the CDR3, the DNA is TGTGCCAGCTCACCAACGGGGAGGACGAACACCGGGGAGCTGTTTTTT. Amino acids: CASSPTGRTNTGELFF.

This sequence joins TRBV7-3 and TRBJ2-1; 7 bases map to TRBD2. Trimming cost V 1 base and J 4 bases; bases outside gene matches: 7. Per the germline V gene, CDR1 is SGHTA and CDR2 is FQGTGA. CDR3 length: 16 amino acids. The CDR3 reads CASSLIGRGGYNEQFF. CDR3 nucleotide sequence: TGTGCCAGCAGCTTAATCGGGCGCGGGGGTTACAATGAGCAGTTCTTC.

This chain uses TRBV20-1 with TRBJ2-7, with a weak D call TRBD1 (6 bases). V lost 3 bases to trimming and J lost 3 bases, with 18 bases between them. The CDR3 loop spans 15 amino acids. CDR1 is DFQATT, CDR2 SNEGSKA, per germline (reference sequence). The CDR3 DNA reads as TGCAGTGCTAGTAGTCCCCGACAGGTACACTACGAGCAGTACTTC. It yields the protein CSASSPRQVHYEQYF.

This clone was found once. The rearrangement links TRBV19 to TRBJ1-5; 10 positions agree with TRBD1. V shed 5 bases and J 3 bases; nucleotides not matched to a gene: 7. The germline V gene has CDR1 LNHDA and CDR2 SQIVND (reference sequence). The CDR3 contains 16 residues. The CDR3 protein is CASSPQGQGINQPQHF. The CDR3 nucleotides read TGTGCCAGTAGTCCCCAGGGACAGGGGATCAATCAGCCCCAGCATTTT.

The chain recombines TRBV7-9 with TRBJ1-4, with D unresolved. V lost 4 bases and J lost 0, with 9 bases in between. The CDR3 covers 15 residues. Per the germline V gene, CDR1 is SEHNR and CDR2 is FQNEAQ (reference sequence). This CDR3 reads CASSSTAATNEKLFF. The CDR3 nucleotides are TGTGCCAGCAGCTCCACAGCCGCAACTAATGAAAAACTGTTTTTT.

The chain carries TRBV19 and TRBJ2-7; TRBD2 is a possible D gene (5 bases). Trimming pared 5 bases from V and 4 bases from J, leaving 12 bases between. The CDR3 has 13 residues. The germline V gene encodes CDR1 LNHDA and CDR2 SQIVND (reference sequence). CDR3 in amino acids: CASSAGRGYEQYF. In nucleotides, the CDR3 is TGTGCCAGTAGTGCAGGCCGGGGATACGAGCAGTACTTC. The full variable domain, with the rest looked up from reference TRBV19 and TRBJ2-7, is DGGITQSPKYLFRKEGQNVTLSCEQNLNHDAMYWYRQDPGQGLRLIYYSQIVNDFQKGDIAEGYSVSREKKESFPLTVTSAQKNPTAFYLCASSAGRGYEQYFGPGTRLTVT.

This chain joins TRBV12-3 or TRBV12-4 and TRBJ1-1; D gene unclear. With 4 bases removed from V and 0 bases from J, the gap between germline ends came to 6 bases. This CDR3 comprises 13 residues. In nucleotides, the CDR3 is TGTGCCAGCAGTTCGCGGATGAACACTGAAGCTTTCTTT. Translation: CASSSRMNTEAFF.

This clone was recorded a few times. The chain recombines TRBV14 with TRBJ1-2, with D possibly being TRBD1 (5 bases). The CDR3 length is 15 residues. The germline gives CDR1 SGHDN, CDR2 FVKESK. V lost 3 bases to trimming and J lost 2 bases, with 13 bases between them. CDR3 loop: CASSQFSGWNYGYTF. The CDR3 DNA sequence: TGTGCCAGCAGCCAGTTTTCAGGGTGGAACTATGGCTACACCTTC.

The DNA of the CDR3 is TGTGCCAGCAGCAAGAGGGACGGGGGGCTTAGCACAGATACGCAGTATTTT. Amino acid sequence: CASSKRDGGLSTDTQYF. The chain joins TRBV7-8 to TRBJ2-3, with D possibly TRBD2 on 7 matching bases. The CDR3 runs 17 residues. V lost 5 bases, J lost 0 bases, and 18 bases lay in between. Germline CDR1 and CDR2: SGHVS and FQNEAQ.

The chain employs TRBV2 and TRBJ1-2; no reliable D call. Germline CDR1 reads SNHLY; CDR2 reads FYNNEI. The V end lost 6 bases, the J end lost 7 bases, and 15 bases lay between the germline ends. The CDR3 loop spans 13 amino acids. The CDR3 DNA reads as TGTGCCAGCAGGAGAGGGAAAACGGGTGGCTACACCTTC. The encoded protein is CASRRGKTGGYTF.

The gene calls are TRBV7-9 and TRBJ1-3, with a possible D match to TRBD1 (6 bases). CDR1 is SEHNR and CDR2 is FQNEAQ in the germline V gene (reference sequence). The ends were cut back, 7 bases at V and 1 base at J, with 17 bases in the middle. The CDR3 extends over 16 amino acids. The CDR3 DNA sequence: TGTGCCAGCACCGACCAGGGGTTGCTTTCTGGAAACACCATATATTTT. Translating gives CASTDQGLLSGNTIYF.

The V call is TRBV19, the J call TRBJ2-7; no reliable D call. The CDR3 contains 15 residues. CDR1 is LNHDA and CDR2 is SQIVND in the germline V gene (reference sequence). V shed 4 bases and J shed 0 bases, with 13 bases lying between them. CDR3: CASSTAGSSSYEQYF. The CDR3 DNA is TGTGCCAGTAGTACCGCAGGTTCCAGCTCCTACGAGCAGTACTTC.

The chain combines TRBV5-4 with TRBJ1-5; 8 nucleotides align to TRBD1. The germline CDR1 and CDR2 sequences are SGHNT and YYREEE (reference sequence). The V gene end was trimmed by 2 bases and the J gene end by 7 bases; junction bases not matched to a gene: 5. CDR3 length: 14 residues. The CDR3 sequence is CASSLQGVGQPQHF. The CDR3 region has the DNA TGTGCCAGCAGCTTACAGGGGGTTGGGCAGCCCCAGCATTTT.

This clone has only one observation. The CDR3 DNA sequence: TGTGCCAGCAGTACTTACGGCGGAGACAGGAACACTGAAGCTTTCTTT. It encodes CASSTYGGDRNTEAFF. This rearrangement joins TRBV5-5 to TRBJ1-1, with a possible D match to TRBD1 (5 bases). Trimming removed 5 bases at V and 1 base at J, with 18 bases between. In germline, CDR1 is SGHKS, CDR2 YYEKEE (reference sequence). The CDR3 contains 16 residues.

The chain employs TRBV29-1 and TRBJ1-2; the match to TRBD1 covers 10 bases. Trimming removed 7 bases from V and 4 bases from J; junction bases left unmatched: 6. The CDR3 has 13 amino acids. Germline loops: CDR1 SQVTM, CDR2 ANQGSEA. DNA for the CDR3: TGCAGCGCCCCGGGACAGGGGCCCTATGGCTACACCTTC. Translation: CSAPGQGPYGYTF.

This clone came up a few times. The rearrangement links TRBV2 to TRBJ1-2; 7 bases line up with TRBD1. Germline trimming cut 7 bases from V and 5 bases from J; bases unmatched to any gene: 10. The CDR3 totals 14 residues. Germline-derived CDR1 and CDR2 are SNHLY and FYNNEI. CDR3 bases: TGTGCCAGCACATTCCGGGACAGCCCTTATGGCTACACCTTC. Translated, it gives CASTFRDSPYGYTF.

The chain joins TRBV7-3 to TRBJ2-3; 10 nucleotides line up with TRBD2. Germline CDR1 SGHTA, CDR2 FQGTGA. Germline trimming cut 5 bases from V and 3 bases from J; bases unmatched to any gene: 5. This CDR3 region has 15 residues. Here the CDR3 DNA reads TGTGCCAGCAGCCAAGCGGGGGGGCTAACAGATACGCAGTATTTT. Residues: CASSQAGGLTDTQYF.

The chain recombines TRBV3-1 (or the pseudogene TRBV3-2) with TRBJ1-2; D possibly corresponds to TRBD1 (6 bases). Germline-derived CDR1 and CDR2 are LGHDT and YNNKEL (reference sequence). Trimming stripped 2 bases from V and 4 bases from J, with 11 bases between. The CDR3 is 14 amino acids. The DNA for the CDR3 is TGTGCCAGCAGCCAAACCCGGGACACCTATGGCTACACCTTC. Protein sequence: CASSQTRDTYGYTF.